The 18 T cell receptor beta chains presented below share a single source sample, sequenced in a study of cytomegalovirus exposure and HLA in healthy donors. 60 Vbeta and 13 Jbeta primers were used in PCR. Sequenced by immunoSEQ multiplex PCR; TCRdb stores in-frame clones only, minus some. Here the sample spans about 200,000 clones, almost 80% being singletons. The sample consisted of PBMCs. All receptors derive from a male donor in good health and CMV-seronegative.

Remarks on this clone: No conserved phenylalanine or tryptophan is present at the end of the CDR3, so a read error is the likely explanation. The CDR3 DNA follows: TGTGCCACCTTGGGGGCTACATCCTACGAGCAGTACCTC. Amino acids: CATLGATSYEQYL. J is TRBJ2-7 and V is TRBV28, with a weak D call TRBD1 (6 bases). This CDR3 has 13 amino acids. V was shortened by 10 bases and J by 1 base, with 14 bases between the two germline ends. Germline V gene sequence: CDR1 MDHEN, CDR2 SYDVKM.

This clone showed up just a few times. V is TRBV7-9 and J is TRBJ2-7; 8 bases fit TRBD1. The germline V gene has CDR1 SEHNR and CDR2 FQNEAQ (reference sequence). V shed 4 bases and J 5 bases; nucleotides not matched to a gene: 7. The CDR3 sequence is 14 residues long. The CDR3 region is CASSSRTGLDEQYF. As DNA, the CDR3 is TGTGCCAGCAGCTCTAGGACAGGGTTAGACGAGCAGTACTTC.

The CDR3 sequence: CASSHRQDDYGYTF. CDR3 nucleotide sequence: TGTGCCAGCAGTCATCGACAGGATGACTATGGCTACACCTTC. This sequence joins TRBV6-5 and TRBJ1-2; the D gene is possibly TRBD1 (6 bases). The CDR3 has 14 amino acids. V shed 5 bases and J shed 3 bases, with 13 bases lying between them. The germline V gene has CDR1 MNHEY and CDR2 SVGAGI.

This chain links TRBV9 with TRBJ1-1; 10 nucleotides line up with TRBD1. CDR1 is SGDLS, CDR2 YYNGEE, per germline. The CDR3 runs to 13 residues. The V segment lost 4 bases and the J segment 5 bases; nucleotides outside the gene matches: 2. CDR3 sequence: CASSTGQGTEAFF. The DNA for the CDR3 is TGTGCCAGCAGCACGGGACAGGGGACTGAAGCTTTCTTT.

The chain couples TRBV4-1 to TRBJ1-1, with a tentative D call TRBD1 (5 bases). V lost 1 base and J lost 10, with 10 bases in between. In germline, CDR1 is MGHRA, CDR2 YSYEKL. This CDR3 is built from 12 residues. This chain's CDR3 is CASSQGLGPAFF. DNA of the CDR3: TGCGCCAGCAGCCAAGGTCTGGGGCCAGCTTTCTTT.

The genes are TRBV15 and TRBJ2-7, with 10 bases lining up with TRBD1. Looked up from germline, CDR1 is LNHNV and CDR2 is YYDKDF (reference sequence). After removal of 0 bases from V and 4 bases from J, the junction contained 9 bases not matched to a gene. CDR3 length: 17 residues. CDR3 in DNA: TGTGCCACCAGCAGAGACTCTACCGGGACAGGGGCTTACGAGCAGTACTTC. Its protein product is CATSRDSTGTGAYEQYF.

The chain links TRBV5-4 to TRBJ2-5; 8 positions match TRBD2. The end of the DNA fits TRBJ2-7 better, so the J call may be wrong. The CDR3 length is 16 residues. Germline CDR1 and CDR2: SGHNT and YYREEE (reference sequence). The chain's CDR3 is CASSSGTSSVLHEQYF. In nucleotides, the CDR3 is TGTGCCAGCAGCTCCGGGACTAGTTCTGTCCTCCACGAGCAGTACTTC.

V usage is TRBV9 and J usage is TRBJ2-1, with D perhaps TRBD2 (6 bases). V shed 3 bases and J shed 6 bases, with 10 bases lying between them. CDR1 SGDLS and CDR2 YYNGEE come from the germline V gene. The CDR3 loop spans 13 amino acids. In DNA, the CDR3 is TGTGCCAGCAGCGGAAGTAGCGGCAATGAGCAGTTCTTC. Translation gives CASSGSSGNEQFF.

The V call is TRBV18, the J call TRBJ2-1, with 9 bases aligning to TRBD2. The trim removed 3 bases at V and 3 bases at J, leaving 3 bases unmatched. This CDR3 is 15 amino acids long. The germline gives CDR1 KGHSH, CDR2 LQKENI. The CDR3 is CASSPRTSDYNEQFF. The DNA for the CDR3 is TGTGCCAGCTCACCCCGGACTAGCGACTACAATGAGCAGTTCTTC.

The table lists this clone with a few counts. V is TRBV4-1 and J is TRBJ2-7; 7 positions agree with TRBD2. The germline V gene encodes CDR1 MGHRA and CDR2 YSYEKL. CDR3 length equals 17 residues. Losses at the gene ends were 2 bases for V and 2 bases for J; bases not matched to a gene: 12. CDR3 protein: CASSQRLLAEPPYEQYF. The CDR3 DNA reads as TGCGCCAGCAGCCAACGCCTGCTAGCGGAGCCCCCCTACGAGCAGTACTTC.

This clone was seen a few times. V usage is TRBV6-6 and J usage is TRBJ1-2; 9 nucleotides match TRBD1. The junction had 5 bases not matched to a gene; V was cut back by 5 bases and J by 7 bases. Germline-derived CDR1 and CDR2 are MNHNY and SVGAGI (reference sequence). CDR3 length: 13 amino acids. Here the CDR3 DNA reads TGTGCCAGCAGTCAACAGGGGGCGGGTGGCTACACCTTC. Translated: CASSQQGAGGYTF.

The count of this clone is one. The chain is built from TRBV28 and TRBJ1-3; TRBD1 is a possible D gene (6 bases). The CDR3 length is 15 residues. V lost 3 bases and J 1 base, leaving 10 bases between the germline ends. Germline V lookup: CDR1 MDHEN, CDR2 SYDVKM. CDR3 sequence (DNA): TGTGCCAGCAGTTTCGGGGGGGCGTCTGGAAACACCATATATTTT. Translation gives CASSFGGASGNTIYF.

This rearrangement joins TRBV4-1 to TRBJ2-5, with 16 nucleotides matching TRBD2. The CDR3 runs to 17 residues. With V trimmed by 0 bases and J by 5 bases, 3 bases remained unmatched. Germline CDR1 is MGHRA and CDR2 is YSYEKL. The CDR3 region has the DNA TGCGCCAGCAGCCAAGAGGGACTAGCGGGAGGGGGGGAGACCCAGTACTTC. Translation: CASSQEGLAGGGETQYF.

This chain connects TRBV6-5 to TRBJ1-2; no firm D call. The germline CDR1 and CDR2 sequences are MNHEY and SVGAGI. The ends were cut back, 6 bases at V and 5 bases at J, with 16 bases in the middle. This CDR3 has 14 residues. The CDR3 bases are TGTGCCAGCAGCTACGCTCCCCCGGGGTATGGCTACACCTTC. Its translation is CASSYAPPGYGYTF.

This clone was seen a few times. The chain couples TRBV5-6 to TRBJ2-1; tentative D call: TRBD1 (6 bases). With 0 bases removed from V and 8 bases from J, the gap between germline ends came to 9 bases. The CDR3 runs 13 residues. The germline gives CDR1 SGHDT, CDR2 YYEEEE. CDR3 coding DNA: TGTGCCAGCAGCTTGGTGGGGGCAGATGAGCAGTTCTTC. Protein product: CASSLVGADEQFF.

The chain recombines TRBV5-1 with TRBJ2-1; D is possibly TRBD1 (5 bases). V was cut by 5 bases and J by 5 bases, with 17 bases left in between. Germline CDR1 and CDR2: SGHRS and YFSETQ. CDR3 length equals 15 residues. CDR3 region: CASRLWGSINNEQFF. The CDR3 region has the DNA TGCGCCAGCAGGTTGTGGGGCAGCATTAACAATGAGCAGTTCTTC.

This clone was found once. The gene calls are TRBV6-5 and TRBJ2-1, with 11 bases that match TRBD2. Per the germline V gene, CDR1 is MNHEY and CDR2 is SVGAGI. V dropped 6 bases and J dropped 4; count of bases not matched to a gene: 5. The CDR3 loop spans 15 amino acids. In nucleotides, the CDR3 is TGTGCCAGCAGGCTAACTAGCGGGAGATACAATGAGCAGTTCTTC. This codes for CASRLTSGRYNEQFF.

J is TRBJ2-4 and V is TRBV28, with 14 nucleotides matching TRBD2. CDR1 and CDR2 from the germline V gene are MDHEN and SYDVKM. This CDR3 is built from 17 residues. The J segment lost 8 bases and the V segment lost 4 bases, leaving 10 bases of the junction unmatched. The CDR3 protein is CASSSLTSGRAGDIQYF. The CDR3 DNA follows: TGTGCCAGCAGTTCCCTGACTAGCGGGAGGGCCGGGGACATTCAGTACTTC.